A selection of T cell receptor beta chains follows, all from one sample in a study of blood T cell repertoires in COVID-19. The method was immunoSEQ multiplex PCR; TCRdb's version includes in-frame clones alone and lacks a portion of them. The table records 130,000 or so clones, 88% of them present only once. Sequencing input: peripheral blood. Receptors originate from a man in his 60s with active or convalescent COVID-19. CDR3s include the opening cysteine and the closing phenylalanine or tryptophan.

V	J	CDR3
TRBV30	TRBJ1-4	CACKPGHSFATNEKLFF
TRBV7-3	TRBJ2-1	CASSSVPGQYNEQFF
TRBV12-3/TRBV12-4	TRBJ2-1	CASSLLVDNEQFF
TRBV5-6	TRBJ2-5	CASSLQSTQYF
TRBV18	TRBJ1-1	CASSTQGSNTEAFF
TRBV19	TRBJ2-2	CASSIVPGQASTGELFF
TRBV4-3	TRBJ1-5	CASSQERFNQPQHF
TRBV9	TRBJ1-5	CASSVAQGGPQHF
TRBV15	TRBJ2-3	CATSSRGTDTQYF
TRBV30	TRBJ2-7	CAWSAGGPGEQYF
TRBV3-1/TRBV3-2	TRBJ2-1	CASSTYSGVDEQFF
TRBV5-6	TRBJ2-7	CASSFREYEQYF
TRBV7-2	TRBJ2-3	CASSLTGLVTDTQYF
TRBV29-1	TRBJ2-3	CSVVYGSTDTQYF
TRBV11-2	TRBJ1-4	CASSKGGPEKLFF
TRBV19	TRBJ1-5	CASSMTKQGFYRNQPQHF
TRBV5-4	TRBJ2-1	CASSSPQGGYNEQFF
TRBV5-4	TRBJ1-1	CASAGGSLNTEAFF
TRBV5-5	TRBJ2-7	CASSLLRGYEQYF
TRBV2	TRBJ2-2	CASSAGAAYNTGELFF
TRBV6-5	TRBJ2-7	CASTSSYEQYF
TRBV28	TRBJ2-5	CASSTRTGQRETQYF
TRBV5-5	TRBJ2-3	CASSSIAGFGTDTQYF
TRBV6-5	TRBJ2-7	CASSPRTESYEQYF
TRBV5-1	TRBJ2-3	CASSPGTSADTQYF
TRBV2	TRBJ1-2	CASKTGLDGYTF
TRBV5-1	TRBJ2-5	CASSLGQGAETQYF
TRBV28	TRBJ1-5	CASSRGGGGNQPQHF
TRBV6-5	TRBJ2-7	CASSYVAGENYEQYF
TRBV19	TRBJ2-1	CASSIKGLALYNEQFF
TRBV7-9	TRBJ2-5	CASKLAGPETQYF
TRBV19	TRBJ2-3	CASSTRLAGDTQYF
TRBV5-1	TRBJ2-5	CASSVGTSGSMKTQYF
TRBV18	TRBJ2-7	CASSPVRTYEQYF
TRBV30	TRBJ1-3	CAWGDWASSGNTIYF
TRBV27	TRBJ2-2	CASSLPSGLAGGRSTGELFF
TRBV7-3	TRBJ1-6	CASSSTGRVNSPLHF
TRBV21-1	TRBJ2-7	CASSIEGSRQARNSYEQYF
TRBV9	TRBJ2-2	CASSVGGGANTGELFF
TRBV20-1	TRBJ2-1	CSGQVIHEQFF
TRBV24-1	TRBJ2-1	CATRASAKNEQFF
TRBV6-5	TRBJ2-7	CASTQGQGVYEQYF
TRBV6-5	TRBJ1-4	CASSYGRTDGGEKLFF
TRBV5-4	TRBJ2-5	CASSQMMTGAQETQYF
TRBV28	TRBJ1-2	CASSVWDSYGYTF